This record concerns one T cell receptor beta chain sequence. Once extracted for a subset, genomic DNA was divided evenly among several immunoSEQ plates. In replicate PCRs of sorted subsets, roughly 190 ng DNA, approximately 30,000 T cell genomes, was used. TCRdb keeps only in-frame clones here, not all; method: immunoSEQ multiplex PCR. The table includes approximately 620,000 clones, around 97% detected once. This sample is part of a study of shared clonotypes between healthy human individuals. This CDR3 is built from 18 residues. The germline gives CDR1 SGHRS, CDR2 YFSETQ. Losses at the gene ends were 1 base for V and 2 bases for J; bases not matched to a gene: 11.

The sequence derives from a woman aged 25-40 years in good health. The sequenced sample was naive CD4+ T cells sorted from blood. The subset denotes: CD45RA+ positively selected. This chain joins TRBV5-1 and TRBJ2-7, with 11 bases identical to TRBD2. CDR3 sequence (DNA): TGCGCCAGCAGCTTGAACCCCCAGGGGACTAGCGGAACCTACGAGCAGTACTTC. It is translated as CASSLNPQGTSGTYEQYF.